This TCR beta chain comes out of a study of blood T cell repertoires in COVID-19. During active infection, Seattle patients enrolled and were then monitored through disease. Trimming cost V 7 bases and J 5 bases; bases outside gene matches: 6. Germline V gives CDR1 MNHNY, CDR2 SVGAGI (reference sequence). CDR3 length: 13 amino acids. Libraries were prepared by immunoSEQ multiplex PCR; TCRdb keeps only in-frame clonotypes and omits some of them. The profile covers about 190,000 clones, with 82% appearing a single time and 7.8% taken by the ten largest. The source of this sequence is an older woman with COVID-19, enrolled during active disease. The chain recombines TRBV6-6 with TRBJ1-1, with TRBD1 matching 8 bases. What was sequenced was peripheral blood. CDR3 in DNA: TGTGCCAGCACCCACACAGGGGGAACTGAAGCTTTCTTT. Its translation is CASTHTGGTEAFF.